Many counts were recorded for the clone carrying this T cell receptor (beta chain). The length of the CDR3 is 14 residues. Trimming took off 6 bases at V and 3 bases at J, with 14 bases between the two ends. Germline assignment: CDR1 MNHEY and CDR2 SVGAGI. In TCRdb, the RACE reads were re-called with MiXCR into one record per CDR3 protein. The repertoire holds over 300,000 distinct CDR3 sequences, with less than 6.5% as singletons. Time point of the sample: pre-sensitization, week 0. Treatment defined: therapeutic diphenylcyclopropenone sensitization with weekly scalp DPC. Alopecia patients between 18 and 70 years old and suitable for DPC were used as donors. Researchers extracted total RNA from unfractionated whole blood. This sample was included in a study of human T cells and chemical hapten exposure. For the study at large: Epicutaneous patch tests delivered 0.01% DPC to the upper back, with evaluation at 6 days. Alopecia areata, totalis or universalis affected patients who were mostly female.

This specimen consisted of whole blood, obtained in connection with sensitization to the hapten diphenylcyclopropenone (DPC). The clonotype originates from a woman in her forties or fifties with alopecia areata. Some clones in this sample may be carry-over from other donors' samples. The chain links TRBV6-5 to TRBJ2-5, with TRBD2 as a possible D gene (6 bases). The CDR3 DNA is TGTGCCAGCAGCCCGGGACTGTGGGAAGAGACCCAGTACTTC. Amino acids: CASSPGLWEETQYF.